The source of this T cell receptor (beta chain) is a study of CD8 T cells in ankylosing spondylitis. Study-wide points: About 8 highly homologous variants made up a TCR beta motif, and this motif appeared characteristic of ankylosing spondylitis blood.

TCR beta libraries were made by quantitative 5'-RACE with molecular barcodes. Via MiXCR, TCRdb re-called the 5' RACE reads, giving one row per CDR3 protein. This sample has tens of thousands of distinct CDR3 sequences, with 6.5% to 8% found just once. This clonotype was found many times. The antigen remains undetermined. Germline lookup yields CDR1 DFQATT and CDR2 SNEGSKA (reference sequence). Deletions cut 1 base from V and 0 bases from J, with 8 bases between. This CDR3 is built from 14 residues. The chain recombines TRBV20-1 with TRBJ2-3, with D perhaps matching TRBD1 or TRBD2 (5 bases each). The sample comprised blood, either unsorted or a sorted T cell fraction (not recorded which). This sequence originates from a female donor with ankylosing spondylitis or in good health (not recorded which). The CDR3 reads CSARAGPSTDTQYF. As DNA, the CDR3 is TGCAGTGCTAGAGCGGGACCCAGCACAGATACGCAGTATTTT.